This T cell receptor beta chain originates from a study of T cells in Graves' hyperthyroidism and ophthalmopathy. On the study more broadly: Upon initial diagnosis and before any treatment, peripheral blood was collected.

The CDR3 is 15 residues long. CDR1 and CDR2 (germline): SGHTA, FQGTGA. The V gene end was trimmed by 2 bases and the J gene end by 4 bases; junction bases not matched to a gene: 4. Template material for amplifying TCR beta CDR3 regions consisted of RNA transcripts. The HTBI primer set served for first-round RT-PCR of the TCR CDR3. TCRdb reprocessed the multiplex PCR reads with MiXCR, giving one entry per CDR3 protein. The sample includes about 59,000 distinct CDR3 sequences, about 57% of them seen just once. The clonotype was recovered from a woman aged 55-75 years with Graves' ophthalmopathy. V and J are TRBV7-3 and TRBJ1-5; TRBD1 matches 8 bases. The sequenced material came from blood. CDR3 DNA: TGTGCCAGCAGCTTAGAAAGGACAGGGAATCAGCCCCAGCATTTT. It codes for CASSLERTGNQPQHF.